This T cell receptor beta chain derives from a study of blood T cell repertoires in COVID-19. Across the whole study: From the United States, Italy and Spain came samples of acute and convalescent COVID-19.

CDR1 and CDR2 from the germline V gene are LGHDT and YNNKEL (reference sequence). Trimming took 4 bases from V and 6 from J; bases not matched to a gene: 3. This CDR3 comprises 14 residues. Assay used: immunoSEQ multiplex PCR; TCRdb lists only in-frame clones, some missing. The sample holds 180,000 or so clones, approximately 86% seen once. This chain links TRBV3-1 (or the pseudogene TRBV3-2) with TRBJ2-3; TRBD1 agrees at 11 bases. This receptor was taken from an elderly woman with acute or convalescent COVID-19. Source material: peripheral blood. CDR3 in DNA: TGTGCCAGCAGCCCCGGGACAGGGGGGGATACGCAGTATTTT. Protein: CASSPGTGGDTQYF.